The next 12 T cell receptor beta chains were all read from a single sample in a study of response to subunit inactivated influenza vaccine. TCRdb analysed the RT-PCR reads with MiXCR anew, one entry per CDR3 protein. The table includes 500,000 to 650,000 distinct CDR3 sequences, 7.6% detected once. Specimen: PBMCs from blood, collected about 23 months after vaccination. All receptors come from a man aged 50-75 years who received an inactivated influenza vaccine.

The genes are TRBV20-1 and TRBJ2-1; 11 bases map to TRBD2. Germline V gene lookup returns CDR1 DFQATT and CDR2 SNEGSKA (reference sequence). The V and J ends lost 0 bases and 9 bases, in that order; junction bases with no gene match: 10. CDR3 length: 16 amino acids. The CDR3 here is CSARDLPTSGIVEQFF. In DNA, the CDR3 is TGCAGTGCTAGAGATCTGCCGACTAGCGGGATTGTTGAGCAGTTCTTC.

This sequence joins TRBV15 and TRBJ1-5; TRBD1 is a possible D gene (5 bases). CDR3 size: 15 residues. V was cut by 5 bases and J by 2 bases, with 13 bases left in between. Germline loops: CDR1 LNHNV, CDR2 YYDKDF (reference sequence). In nucleotides, the CDR3 is TGTGCCACCAGCCCCCGGGGAGGGGGCAATCAGCCCCAGCATTTT. Protein: CATSPRGGGNQPQHF.

This clonotype showed up just a few times. This chain uses TRBV24-1 with TRBJ2-3; 16 nucleotides agree with TRBD2. V shed 2 bases and J 0 bases; nucleotides not matched to a gene: 13. CDR1 is KGHDR and CDR2 is SFDVKD in the germline V gene. This CDR3 contains 22 residues. Written as DNA, the CDR3 is TGTGCCACCAGTGATTCGACGGGACTAGCGGGAGGGCGGCGTGCTAGCACAGATACGCAGTATTTT. It encodes CATSDSTGLAGGRRASTDTQYF.

This clonotype appeared many times. V is TRBV5-1 and J is TRBJ2-5; D might be TRBD2 (5 bases). Germline CDR1 SGHRS, CDR2 YFSETQ. The CDR3 is 15 amino acids. Trimming took off 4 bases at V and 3 bases at J, with 16 bases between the two ends. CDR3 amino acids: CASSTGLGNEETQYF. The DNA of the CDR3 is TGCGCCAGCAGCACGGGATTGGGGAACGAAGAGACCCAGTACTTC. Combining the CDR3 with reference TRBV5-1 and TRBJ2-5 gives the whole variable domain KAGVTQTPRYLIKTRGQQVTLSCSPISGHRSVSWYQQTPGQGLQFLFEYFSETQRNKGNFPGRFSGRQFSNSRSEMNVSTLELGDSALYLCASSTGLGNEETQYFGPGTRLLVL.

The table lists this clonotype with a few counts. The rearrangement uses TRBV6-5 and TRBJ2-7; D is perhaps TRBD1 or TRBD2 (5 bases each). With 2 bases removed from V and 2 bases from J, the gap between germline ends came to 10 bases. The CDR3 loop spans 14 amino acids. Germline V gene sequence: CDR1 MNHEY, CDR2 SVGAGI. This CDR3 reads CASSYEGTPYEQYF. For the CDR3, the DNA is TGTGCCAGCAGTTACGAGGGGACCCCCTACGAGCAGTACTTC.

This sequence joins TRBV4-2 and TRBJ1-3, with D unresolved. The CDR3 is 13 residues long. The V end lost 4 bases, the J end lost 11 bases, and 15 bases lay between the germline ends. Germline-derived CDR1 and CDR2 are LGHNA and YNFKEQ. The CDR3 region has the DNA TGTGCCAGCAGCCCCGACACGGCCTCGGCCATATATTTT. Amino acid sequence: CASSPDTASAIYF.

This clonotype was found many times. The genes are TRBV29-1 and TRBJ1-2; perhaps TRBD1 as D (6 bases). The germline gives CDR1 SQVTM, CDR2 ANQGSEA. Between the trimmed V and J ends, which lost 6 bases and 4 bases, there was a span of 21 bases. The length of the CDR3 is 15 residues. The CDR3 region has the DNA TGCAGCGTGGAGGGGATTGAGGACAGAACCTATGGCTACACCTTC. Protein product: CSVEGIEDRTYGYTF.

This clonotype came up many times. This chain joins TRBV10-3 and TRBJ1-2; 9 bases are a match to TRBD1. CDR1 ENHRY and CDR2 SYGVKD come from the germline V gene. The V and J ends lost 3 bases and 2 bases, in that order; junction bases with no gene match: 4. This CDR3 comprises 15 residues. CDR3 amino acids: CAISDPGQGNYGYTF. In DNA form, the CDR3 reads TGTGCCATCAGTGACCCGGGACAGGGAAACTATGGCTACACCTTC.

In its sample, this clonotype was seen many times. The gene calls are TRBV3-1 and TRBJ2-1; 13 bases are shared with TRBD2. The junction had 5 bases not matched to a gene; V was cut back by 3 bases and J by 6 bases. The CDR3 sequence is 16 residues long. The germline V gene has CDR1 LGHDT and CDR2 YNNKEL (reference sequence). The CDR3: CASSQGLAGRTNEQFF. The CDR3, as DNA: TGTGCCAGCAGCCAGGGACTAGCGGGACGTACCAATGAGCAGTTCTTC.

This clonotype has just a few counts. The chain has TRBV6-5 and TRBJ2-7; D perhaps matches TRBD1 (6 bases). The V and J ends lost 4 bases and 9 bases respectively, with 22 bases between them. From germline, CDR1 is MNHEY and CDR2 SVGAGI. The CDR3 runs to 15 residues. The CDR3: CASSFAGVSLNRQYF. CDR3 DNA sequence: TGTGCCAGCAGTTTCGCAGGGGTTTCCCTTAATCGGCAGTACTTC.

V is TRBV29-1 and J is TRBJ2-5; 9 bases map to TRBD1. In germline, CDR1 is SQVTM, CDR2 ANQGSEA. J lost 0 bases, V lost 3 bases, and 5 bases had no gene match. CDR3 length: 15 residues. In DNA, the CDR3 is TGCAGCGTTGATGGCGACAGGGGGTACCAAGAGACCCAGTACTTC. This encodes CSVDGDRGYQETQYF.

The rearrangement uses TRBV5-1 and TRBJ2-5; 8 bases are shared with TRBD2. Losses at the gene ends were 3 bases for V and 5 bases for J; bases not matched to a gene: 9. This CDR3 spans 15 amino acids. Germline V gives CDR1 SGHRS, CDR2 YFSETQ. CDR3 amino acids: CASSSPAGVVETQYF. As DNA, the CDR3 is TGCGCCAGCAGCTCTCCAGCGGGAGTGGTTGAGACCCAGTACTTC.